This T cell receptor beta chain was identified during a study of technical replicates of blood from a few donors. The CDR3 is made up of 14 amino acids. V lost 0 bases to trimming and J lost 3 bases, with 10 bases between them. CDR1 is SGDLS, CDR2 YYNGEE, per germline. TCRdb's table, derived via immunoSEQ multiplex PCR, lists solely in-frame clones and lacks some. The sample lists about 14,000 clones, approximately 80% occurring once. This clone has a handful of counts. Sequencing was done on a sample of PBMCs. The source is a human donor in good health. This chain connects TRBV9 to TRBJ2-7; D remains ambiguous. CDR3 amino acids: CASSVALGDYEQYF. CDR3 in DNA: TGTGCCAGCAGCGTAGCTCTAGGAGACTACGAGCAGTACTTC.